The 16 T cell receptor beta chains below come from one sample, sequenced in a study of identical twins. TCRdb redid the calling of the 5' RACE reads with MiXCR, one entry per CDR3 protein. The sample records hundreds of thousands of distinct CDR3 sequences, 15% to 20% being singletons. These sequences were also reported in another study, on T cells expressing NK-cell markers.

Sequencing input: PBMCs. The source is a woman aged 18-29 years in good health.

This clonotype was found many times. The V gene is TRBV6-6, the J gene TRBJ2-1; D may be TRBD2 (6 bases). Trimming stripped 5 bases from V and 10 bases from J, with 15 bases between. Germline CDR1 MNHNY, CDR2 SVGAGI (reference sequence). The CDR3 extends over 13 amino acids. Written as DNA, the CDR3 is TGTGCCAGCAGTCGGGGGAACGGGAAGGAGCAGTTCTTC. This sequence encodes CASSRGNGKEQFF.

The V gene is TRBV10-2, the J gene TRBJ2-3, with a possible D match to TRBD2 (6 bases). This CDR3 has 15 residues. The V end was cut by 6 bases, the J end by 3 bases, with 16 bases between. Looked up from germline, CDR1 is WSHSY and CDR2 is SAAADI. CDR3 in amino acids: CASRDAFGGTDTQYF. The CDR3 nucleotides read TGCGCCAGCAGGGATGCGTTCGGGGGTACAGATACGCAGTATTTT.

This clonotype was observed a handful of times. This CDR3 is CASSPSKAGGQETQYF. The DNA of the CDR3 is TGTGCCAGCAGCCCTTCTAAAGCGGGGGGGCAAGAGACCCAGTACTTC. The J gene is TRBJ2-5, the V gene TRBV12-3 or TRBV12-4; TRBD2 agrees at 10 bases. CDR3 length equals 16 residues. V gave up 6 bases and J gave up 2 bases; unmatched junction bases: 9.

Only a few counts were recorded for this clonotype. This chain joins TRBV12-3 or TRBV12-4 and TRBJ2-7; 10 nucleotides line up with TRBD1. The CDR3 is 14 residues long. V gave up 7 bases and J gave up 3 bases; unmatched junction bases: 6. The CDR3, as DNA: TGTGCCAGCATGAGGGGACAGGGGTACTACGAGCAGTACTTC. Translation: CASMRGQGYYEQYF.

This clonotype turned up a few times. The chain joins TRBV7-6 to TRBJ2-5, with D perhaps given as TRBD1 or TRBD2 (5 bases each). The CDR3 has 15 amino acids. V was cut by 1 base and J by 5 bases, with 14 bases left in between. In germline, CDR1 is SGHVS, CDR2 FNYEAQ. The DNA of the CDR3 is TGTGCCAGCAGCTTAGGCAGAGAGGGGATCGAGACCCAGTACTTC. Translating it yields CASSLGREGIETQYF.

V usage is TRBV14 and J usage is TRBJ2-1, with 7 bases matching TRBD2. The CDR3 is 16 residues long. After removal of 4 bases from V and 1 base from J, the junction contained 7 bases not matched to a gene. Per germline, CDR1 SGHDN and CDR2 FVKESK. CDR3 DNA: TGTGCCAGCAGCCCCGGGGTAGCGGGTTCCTACAATGAGCAGTTCTTC. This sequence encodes CASSPGVAGSYNEQFF.

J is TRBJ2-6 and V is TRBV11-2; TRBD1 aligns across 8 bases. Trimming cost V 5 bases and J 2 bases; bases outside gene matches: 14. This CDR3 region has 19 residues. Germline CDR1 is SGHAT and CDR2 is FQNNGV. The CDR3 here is CASSPLGQGGRTGANVLTF. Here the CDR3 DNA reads TGTGCCAGCAGCCCACTAGGACAGGGAGGAAGGACTGGGGCCAACGTCCTGACTTTC. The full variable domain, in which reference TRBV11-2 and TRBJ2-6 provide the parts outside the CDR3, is EAGVAQSPRYKIIEKRQSVAFWCNPISGHATLYWYQQILGQGPKLLIQFQNNGVVDDSQLPKDRFSAERLKGVDSTLKIQPAKLEDSAVYLCASSPLGQGGRTGANVLTFGAGSRLTVL.

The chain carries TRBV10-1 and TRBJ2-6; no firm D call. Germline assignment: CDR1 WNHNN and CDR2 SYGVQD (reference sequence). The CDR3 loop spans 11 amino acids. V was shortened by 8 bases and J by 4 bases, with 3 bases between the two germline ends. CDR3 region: CASPGANVLTF. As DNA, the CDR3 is TGCGCCAGCCCAGGGGCCAACGTCCTGACTTTC.

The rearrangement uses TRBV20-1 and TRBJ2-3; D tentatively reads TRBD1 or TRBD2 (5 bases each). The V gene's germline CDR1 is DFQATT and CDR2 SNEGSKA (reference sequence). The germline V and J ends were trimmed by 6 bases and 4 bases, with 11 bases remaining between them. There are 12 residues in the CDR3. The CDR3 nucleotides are TGCAGTGCAGGGCAGGGACCAGATACGCAGTATTTT. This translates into CSAGQGPDTQYF.

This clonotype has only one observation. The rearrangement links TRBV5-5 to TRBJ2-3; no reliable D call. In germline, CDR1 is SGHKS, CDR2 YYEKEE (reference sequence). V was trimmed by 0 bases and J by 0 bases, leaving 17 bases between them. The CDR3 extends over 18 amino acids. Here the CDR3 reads CASSLVVGPRASTDTQYF. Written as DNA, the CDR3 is TGTGCCAGCAGCTTGGTGGTCGGGCCCCGAGCCAGCACAGATACGCAGTATTTT.

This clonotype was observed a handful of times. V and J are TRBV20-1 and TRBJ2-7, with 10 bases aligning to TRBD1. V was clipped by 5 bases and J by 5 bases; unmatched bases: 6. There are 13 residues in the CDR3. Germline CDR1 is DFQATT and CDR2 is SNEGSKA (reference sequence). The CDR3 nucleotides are TGCAGTGCTCTCGGGACAGGGGTGAACGAGCAGTACTTC. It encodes CSALGTGVNEQYF.

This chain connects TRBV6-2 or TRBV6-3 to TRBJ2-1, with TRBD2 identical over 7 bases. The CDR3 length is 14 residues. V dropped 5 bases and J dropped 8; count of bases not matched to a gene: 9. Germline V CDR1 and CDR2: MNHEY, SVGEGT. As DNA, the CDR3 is TGTGCCAGCAGTCACAGGACTAGTTATTATGAGCAGTTCTTC. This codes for CASSHRTSYYEQFF.

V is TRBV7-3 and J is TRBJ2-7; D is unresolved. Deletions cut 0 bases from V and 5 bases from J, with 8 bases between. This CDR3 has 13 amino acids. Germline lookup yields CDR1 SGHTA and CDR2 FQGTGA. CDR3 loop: CASSLTGRNEQYF. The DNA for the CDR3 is TGTGCCAGCAGCTTAACTGGAAGGAACGAGCAGTACTTC.

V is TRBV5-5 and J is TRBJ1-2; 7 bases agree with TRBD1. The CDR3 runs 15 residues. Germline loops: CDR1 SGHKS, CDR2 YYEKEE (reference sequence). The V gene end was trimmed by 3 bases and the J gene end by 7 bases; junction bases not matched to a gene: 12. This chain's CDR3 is CASSSPQQGFAGYTF. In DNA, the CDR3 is TGTGCCAGCAGCTCCCCGCAACAGGGGTTCGCTGGCTACACCTTC. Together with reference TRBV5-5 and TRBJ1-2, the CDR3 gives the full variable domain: DAGVTQSPTHLIKTRGQQVTLRCSPISGHKSVSWYQQVLGQGPQFIFQYYEKEERGRGNFPDRFSARQFPNYSSELNVNALLLGDSALYLCASSSPQQGFAGYTFGSGTRLTVV.

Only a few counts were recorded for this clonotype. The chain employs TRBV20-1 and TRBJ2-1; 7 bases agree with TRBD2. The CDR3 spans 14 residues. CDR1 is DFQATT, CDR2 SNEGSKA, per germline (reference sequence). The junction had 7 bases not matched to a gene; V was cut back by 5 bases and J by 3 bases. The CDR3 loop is CSAGRGNIYNEQFF. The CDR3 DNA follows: TGCAGTGCTGGGCGGGGGAACATCTACAATGAGCAGTTCTTC.

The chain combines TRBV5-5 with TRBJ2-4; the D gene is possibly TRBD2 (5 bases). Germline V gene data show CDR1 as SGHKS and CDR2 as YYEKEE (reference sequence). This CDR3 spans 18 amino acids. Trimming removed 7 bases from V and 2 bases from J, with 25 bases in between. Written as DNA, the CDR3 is TGTGCCAGCGGCCCCGACCCTCGGGGTACCGGTTCCAAAAACATTCAGTACTTC. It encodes CASGPDPRGTGSKNIQYF.